This T cell receptor beta chain is from a study of patients and donors after allogeneic stem cell transplantation. The CDR3 length is 14 residues. V was shortened by 4 bases and J by 5 bases, with 9 bases between the two germline ends. TCRdb itself ran the RT-PCR reads through MiXCR, one entry per CDR3 protein. The sample gives about 210,000 distinct CDR3 sequences, around 40% of which show up once; around 10% is in the top ten. The sample holds a few counts of this clonotype. Sequenced material: blood, either unsorted or a sorted T cell fraction (not recorded which). The sequence was collected from a human donor who was either an allogeneic HSCT recipient or a stem cell or donor lymphocyte infusion donor (not recorded which). It is not recorded whose cells these are; they may come from a transplant donor. This rearrangement joins TRBV12-3 or TRBV12-4 to TRBJ1-6; D unresolved. CDR3 loop: CASSSTRNNSPLHF. The CDR3 DNA follows: TGTGCCAGCAGTTCGACAAGGAATAATTCACCCCTCCACTTT.